This T cell receptor beta chain was documented in a study of T cells in Graves' hyperthyroidism and ophthalmopathy. General study results and limits: Also found in blood were most expanded thyroid clonotypes above 0.001.

The length of the CDR3 is 16 residues. Trimming left V 1 base short and J 3 bases short, with 12 bases between. In germline, CDR1 is SGHAT, CDR2 FQNNGV. As concerns this clonotype: No antigen is known for it.

A patient was excluded if there was uncontrolled infection, other autoimmune disease, pregnancy or lactation. Amplified TCR beta CDR3 regions came from RNA transcripts. An initial round of RT-PCR targeting the TCR CDR3 relied on the HTBI primer set. Each CDR3 protein gets one entry after TCRdb re-called the multiplex PCR reads with MiXCR. The sample includes about 410,000 distinct CDR3 sequences, roughly 14% of them seen just once. This TCR was recovered from a man aged 18 to 30 with Graves' ophthalmopathy. The sequencing sample was made of blood. V and J are TRBV11-2 and TRBJ2-2, with D possibly matching TRBD1 (6 bases). CDR3 protein: CASSLVLTGYTGELFF. In DNA, the CDR3 is TGTGCCAGCAGCTTAGTTCTGACAGGTTACACCGGGGAGCTGTTTTTT.